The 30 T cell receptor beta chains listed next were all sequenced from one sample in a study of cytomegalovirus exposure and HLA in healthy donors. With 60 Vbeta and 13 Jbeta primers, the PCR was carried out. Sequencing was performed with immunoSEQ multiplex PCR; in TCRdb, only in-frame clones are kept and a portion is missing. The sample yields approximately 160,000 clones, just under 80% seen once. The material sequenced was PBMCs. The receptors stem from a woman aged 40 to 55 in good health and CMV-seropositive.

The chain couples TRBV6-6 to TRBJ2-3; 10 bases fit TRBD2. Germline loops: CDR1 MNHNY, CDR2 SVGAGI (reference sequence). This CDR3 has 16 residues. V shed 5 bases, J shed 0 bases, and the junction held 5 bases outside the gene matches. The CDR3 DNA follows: TGTGCCAGCAGTCTAACTAGCGGGGAGAGCACAGATACGCAGTATTTT. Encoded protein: CASSLTSGESTDTQYF.

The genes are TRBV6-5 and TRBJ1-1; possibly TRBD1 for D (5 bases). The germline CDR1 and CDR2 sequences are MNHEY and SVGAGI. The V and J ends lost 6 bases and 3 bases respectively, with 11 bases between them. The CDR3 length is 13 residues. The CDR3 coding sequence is TGTGCCAGCAGCCGGGTCAGGGACACTGAAGCTTTCTTT. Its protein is CASSRVRDTEAFF.

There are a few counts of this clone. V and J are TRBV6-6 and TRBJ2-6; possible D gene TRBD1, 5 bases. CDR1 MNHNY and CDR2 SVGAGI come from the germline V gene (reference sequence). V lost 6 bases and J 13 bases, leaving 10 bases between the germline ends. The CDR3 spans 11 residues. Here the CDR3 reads CASRGVAVLTF. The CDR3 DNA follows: TGTGCCAGCAGAGGGGTTGCGGTCCTGACTTTC.

As DNA, the CDR3 is TGTGCCAGCGGCCCCCTTCGGGGGGCACGAGCTTTCTTT. Protein product: CASGPLRGARAFF. V and J are TRBV27 and TRBJ1-1, with D possibly being TRBD1 (6 bases). CDR3 length: 13 residues. Per germline, CDR1 MNHEY and CDR2 SMNVEV (reference sequence). Between the trimmed V and J ends, which lost 8 bases and 10 bases, there was a span of 20 bases.

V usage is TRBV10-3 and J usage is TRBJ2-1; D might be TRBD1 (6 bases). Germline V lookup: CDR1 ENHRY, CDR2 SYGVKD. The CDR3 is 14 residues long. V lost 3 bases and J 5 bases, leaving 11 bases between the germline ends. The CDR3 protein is CAISDLDRNNEQFF. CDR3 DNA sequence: TGTGCCATCAGTGATTTGGACAGAAACAATGAGCAGTTCTTC.

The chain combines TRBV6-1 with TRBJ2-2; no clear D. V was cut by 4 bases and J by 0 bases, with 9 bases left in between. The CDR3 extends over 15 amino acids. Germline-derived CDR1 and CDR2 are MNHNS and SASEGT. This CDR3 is CASSVLQANTGELFF. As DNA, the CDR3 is TGTGCCAGCAGTGTGTTGCAGGCGAACACCGGGGAGCTGTTTTTT.

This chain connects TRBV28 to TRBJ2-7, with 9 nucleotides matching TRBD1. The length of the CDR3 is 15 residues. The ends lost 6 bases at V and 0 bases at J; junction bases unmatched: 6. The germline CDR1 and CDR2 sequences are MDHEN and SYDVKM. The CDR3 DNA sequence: TGTGCCAGCAGAAAAGACAGGGGGATCTCCTACGAGCAGTACTTC. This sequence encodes CASRKDRGISYEQYF.

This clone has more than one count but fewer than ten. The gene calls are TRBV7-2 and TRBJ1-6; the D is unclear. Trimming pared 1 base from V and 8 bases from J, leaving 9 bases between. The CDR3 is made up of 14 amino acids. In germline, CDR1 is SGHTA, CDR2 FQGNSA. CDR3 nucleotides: TGTGCCAGCAGCTTAGTCGCTGGAGATTCACCCCTCCACTTT. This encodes CASSLVAGDSPLHF.

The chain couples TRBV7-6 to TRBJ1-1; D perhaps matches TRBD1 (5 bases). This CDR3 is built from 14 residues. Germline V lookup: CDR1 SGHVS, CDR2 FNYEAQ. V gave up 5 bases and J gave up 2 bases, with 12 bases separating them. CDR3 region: CASSVDGGNTEAFF. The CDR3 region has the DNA TGTGCCAGCAGCGTAGACGGGGGAAACACTGAAGCTTTCTTT. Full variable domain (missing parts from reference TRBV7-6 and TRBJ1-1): GAGVSQSPRYKVTKRGQDVALRCDPISGHVSLYWYRQALGQGPEFLTYFNYEAQQDKSGLPNDRFSAERPEGSISTLTIQRTEQRDSAMYRCASSVDGGNTEAFFGQGTRLTVV.

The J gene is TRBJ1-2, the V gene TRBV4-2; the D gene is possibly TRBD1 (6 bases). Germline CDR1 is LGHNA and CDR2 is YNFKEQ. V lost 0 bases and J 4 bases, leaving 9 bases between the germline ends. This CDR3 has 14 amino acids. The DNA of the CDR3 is TGTGCCAGCAGCCAAGATCGGACAGCCTATGGCTACACCTTC. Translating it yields CASSQDRTAYGYTF.

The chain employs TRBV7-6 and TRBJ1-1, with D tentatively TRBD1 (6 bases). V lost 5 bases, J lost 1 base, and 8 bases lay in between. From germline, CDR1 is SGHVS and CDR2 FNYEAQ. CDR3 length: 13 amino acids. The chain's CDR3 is CASSDRRNTEAFF. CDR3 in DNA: TGTGCCAGCAGCGACAGGAGGAACACTGAAGCTTTCTTT.

The CDR3 DNA reads as TGCGCCAGCAGCCAAGTCCCGGGACAGGGGGCGACGGCACCCCTCCACTTT. Encoded protein: CASSQVPGQGATAPLHF. The V and J genes are TRBV4-1 and TRBJ1-6, with TRBD1 matching 12 bases. Germline V gives CDR1 MGHRA, CDR2 YSYEKL. The ends lost 1 base at V and 11 bases at J; junction bases unmatched: 9. The CDR3 contains 17 residues.

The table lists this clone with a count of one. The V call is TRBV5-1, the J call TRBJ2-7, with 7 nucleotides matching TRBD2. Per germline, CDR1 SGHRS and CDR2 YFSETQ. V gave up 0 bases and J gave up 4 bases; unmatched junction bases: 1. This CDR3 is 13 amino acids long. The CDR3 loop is CASSLGGGYEQYF. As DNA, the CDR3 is TGCGCCAGCAGCTTGGGCGGGGGTTACGAGCAGTACTTC. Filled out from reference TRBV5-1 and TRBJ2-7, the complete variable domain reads KAGVTQTPRYLIKTRGQQVTLSCSPISGHRSVSWYQQTPGQGLQFLFEYFSETQRNKGNFPGRFSGRQFSNSRSEMNVSTLELGDSALYLCASSLGGGYEQYFGPGTRLTVT.

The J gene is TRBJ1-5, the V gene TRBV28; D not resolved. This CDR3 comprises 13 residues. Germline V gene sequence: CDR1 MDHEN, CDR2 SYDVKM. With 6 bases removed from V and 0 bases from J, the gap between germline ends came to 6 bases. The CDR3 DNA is TGTGCCAGCAGAATTAATAGCAATCAGCCCCAGCATTTT. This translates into CASRINSNQPQHF.

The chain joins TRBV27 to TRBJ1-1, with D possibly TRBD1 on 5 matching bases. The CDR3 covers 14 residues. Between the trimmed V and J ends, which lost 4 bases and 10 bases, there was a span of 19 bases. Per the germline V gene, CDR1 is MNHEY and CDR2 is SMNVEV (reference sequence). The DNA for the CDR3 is TGTGCCAGCAGTTGGGGGGGATCAGGGCTGGGAGCTTTCTTT. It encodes CASSWGGSGLGAFF.

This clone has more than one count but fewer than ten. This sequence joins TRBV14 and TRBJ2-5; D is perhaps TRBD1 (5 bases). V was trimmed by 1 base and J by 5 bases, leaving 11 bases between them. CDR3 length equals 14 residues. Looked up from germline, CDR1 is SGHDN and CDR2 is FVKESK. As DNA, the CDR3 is TGTGCCAGCAGCCAAGCCGTTAGGGGTGAGACCCAGTACTTC. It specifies CASSQAVRGETQYF.

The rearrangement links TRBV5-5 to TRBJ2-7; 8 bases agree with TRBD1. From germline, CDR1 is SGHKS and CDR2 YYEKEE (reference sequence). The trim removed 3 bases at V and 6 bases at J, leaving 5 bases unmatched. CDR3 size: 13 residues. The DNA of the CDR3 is TGTGCCAGCAGCTCAGGGGGCTCTGTCGAGCAGTACTTC. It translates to CASSSGGSVEQYF.

The CDR3, as DNA: TGTGCCAGCAGTCGTATCGACGGGGCTGAAGCTTTCTTT. As protein: CASSRIDGAEAFF. This rearrangement joins TRBV6-5 to TRBJ1-1; D remains unclear. V gave up 5 bases and J gave up 6 bases, with 13 bases separating them. In germline, CDR1 is MNHEY, CDR2 SVGAGI. The CDR3 consists of 13 residues.

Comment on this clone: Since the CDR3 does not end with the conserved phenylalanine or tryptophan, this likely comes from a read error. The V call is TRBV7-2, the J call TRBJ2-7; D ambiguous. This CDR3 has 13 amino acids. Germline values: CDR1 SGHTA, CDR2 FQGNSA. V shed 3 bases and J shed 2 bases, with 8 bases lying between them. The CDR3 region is CASSFDMTYEQYL. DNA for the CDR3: TGTGCCAGCAGCTTTGACATGACCTACGAGCAGTACCTC.

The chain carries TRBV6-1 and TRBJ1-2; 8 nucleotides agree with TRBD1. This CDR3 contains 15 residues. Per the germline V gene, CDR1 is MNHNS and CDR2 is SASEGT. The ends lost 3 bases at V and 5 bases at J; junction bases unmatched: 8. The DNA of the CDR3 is TGTGCCAGCAGTGACGCGGCAGGGGGCTTATATGGCTACACCTTC. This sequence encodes CASSDAAGGLYGYTF.

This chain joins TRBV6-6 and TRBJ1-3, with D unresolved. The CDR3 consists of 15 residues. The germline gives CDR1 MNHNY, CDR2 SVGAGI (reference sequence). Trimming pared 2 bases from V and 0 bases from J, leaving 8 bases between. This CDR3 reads CASSYGQLSGNTIYF. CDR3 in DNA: TGTGCCAGCAGTTACGGGCAGCTCTCTGGAAACACCATATATTTT.

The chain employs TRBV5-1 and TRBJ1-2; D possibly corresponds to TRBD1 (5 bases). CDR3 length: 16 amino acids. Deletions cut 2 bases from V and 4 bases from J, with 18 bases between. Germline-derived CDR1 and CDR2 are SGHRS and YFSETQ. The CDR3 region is CASSLSSGGAGYGYTF. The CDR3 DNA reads TGCGCCAGCAGCTTATCAAGTGGCGGGGCCGGCTATGGCTACACCTTC.

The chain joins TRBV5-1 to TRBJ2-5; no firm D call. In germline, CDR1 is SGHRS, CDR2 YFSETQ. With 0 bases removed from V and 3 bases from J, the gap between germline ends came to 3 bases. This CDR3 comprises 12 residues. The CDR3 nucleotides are TGCGCCAGCAGCTTGGCGGAAGAGACCCAGTACTTC. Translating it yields CASSLAEETQYF.

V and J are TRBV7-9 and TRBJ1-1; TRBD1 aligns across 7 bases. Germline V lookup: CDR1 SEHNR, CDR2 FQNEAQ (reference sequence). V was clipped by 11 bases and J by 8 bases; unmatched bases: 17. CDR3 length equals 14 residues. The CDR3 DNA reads TGTGCCTGTAGGACACCGCCCGGGACAGAAGAAGCTTTCTTT. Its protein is CACRTPPGTEEAFF.

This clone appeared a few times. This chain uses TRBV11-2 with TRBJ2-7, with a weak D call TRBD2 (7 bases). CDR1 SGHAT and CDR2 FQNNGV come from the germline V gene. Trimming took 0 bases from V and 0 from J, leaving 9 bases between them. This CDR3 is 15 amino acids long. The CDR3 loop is CASSLEGGHSYEQYF. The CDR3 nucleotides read TGTGCCAGCAGCTTAGAGGGGGGGCACTCCTACGAGCAGTACTTC.

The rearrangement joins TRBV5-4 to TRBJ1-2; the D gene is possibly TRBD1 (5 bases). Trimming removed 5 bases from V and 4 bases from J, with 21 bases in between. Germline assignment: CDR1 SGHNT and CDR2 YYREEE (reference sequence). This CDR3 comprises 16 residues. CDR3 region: CASSPTGGGSLYGYTF. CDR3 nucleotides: TGTGCCAGCAGTCCTACTGGCGGGGGGTCCCTCTATGGCTACACCTTC.

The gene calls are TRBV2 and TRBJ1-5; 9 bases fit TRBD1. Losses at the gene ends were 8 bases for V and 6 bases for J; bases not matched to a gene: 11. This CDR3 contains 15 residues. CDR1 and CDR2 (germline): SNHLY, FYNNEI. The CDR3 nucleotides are TGTGCCAGCGGCCTCGGGACAGGGTCTTTTCAGCCCCAGCATTTT. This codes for CASGLGTGSFQPQHF.

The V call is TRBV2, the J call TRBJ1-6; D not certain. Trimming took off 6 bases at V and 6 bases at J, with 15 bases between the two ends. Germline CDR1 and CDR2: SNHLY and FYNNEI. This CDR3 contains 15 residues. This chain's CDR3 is CASSLQASGNSPLHF. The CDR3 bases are TGTGCCAGCAGCCTCCAAGCTTCTGGTAATTCACCCCTCCACTTT.

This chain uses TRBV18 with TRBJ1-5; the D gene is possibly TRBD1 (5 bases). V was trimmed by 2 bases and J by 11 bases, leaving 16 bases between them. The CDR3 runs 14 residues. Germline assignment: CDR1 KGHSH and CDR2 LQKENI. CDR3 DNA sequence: TGTGCCAGCTCACCAAACGGAGGGGAGGCGTCCCAGCATTTT. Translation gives CASSPNGGEASQHF.

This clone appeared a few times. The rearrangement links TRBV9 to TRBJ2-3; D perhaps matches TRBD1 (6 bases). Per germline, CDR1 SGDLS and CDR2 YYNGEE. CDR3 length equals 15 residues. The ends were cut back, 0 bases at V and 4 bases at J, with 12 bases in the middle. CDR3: CASSVATGLSDTQYF. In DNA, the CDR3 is TGTGCCAGCAGCGTAGCTACAGGGCTGTCAGATACGCAGTATTTT.